This entry lists 22 T cell receptor beta chains sequenced from one sample in a study of shared clonotypes between healthy human individuals. TCRdb's table, derived via immunoSEQ multiplex PCR, lists solely in-frame clones and lacks some. The repertoire holds 2,500,000 or so clones, with 80% to 95% as singletons. The sequencing sample was made of naive CD4+ T cells from PBMCs. Subset denoted: CD45RA+ positively selected. The receptors were gathered from a man younger than 30 in good health. Some clones in this sample may be carry-over from other donors' samples.

The chain uses TRBV29-1 and TRBJ2-7; a weak D match, TRBD2 (6 bases). The CDR3 consists of 14 residues. The germline gives CDR1 SQVTM, CDR2 ANQGSEA. Between the trimmed V and J ends, which lost 4 bases and 0 bases, there was a span of 13 bases. The CDR3 is CSVGVAASSYEQYF. The CDR3, as DNA: TGCAGCGTTGGCGTAGCGGCGAGCTCCTACGAGCAGTACTTC.

This chain links TRBV23-1 with TRBJ2-7; weak D call: TRBD1 (6 bases). TRBV23-1 is an ORF for which the function is uncertain. The ends were cut back, 3 bases at V and 4 bases at J, with 10 bases in the middle. This CDR3 is 13 amino acids long. The CDR3 region has the DNA TGCGCCAGCAGTCACGGACAGAGATACGAGCAGTACTTC. Its translation is CASSHGQRYEQYF.

V usage is TRBV28 and J usage is TRBJ2-1; D gene unclear. Trimming took 3 bases from V and 10 from J, leaving 10 bases between them. Germline V gives CDR1 MDHEN, CDR2 SYDVKM. This CDR3 has 12 amino acids. DNA of the CDR3: TGTGCCAGCAGTTTGGTCGAATCGGAGCAGTTCTTC. It specifies CASSLVESEQFF.

Concerning this clone itself: The identical CDR3 is also encoded by other nucleotide sequences in the sample. V usage is TRBV4-2 and J usage is TRBJ2-7, with 8 bases that match TRBD2. Losses at the gene ends were 0 bases for V and 1 base for J; bases not matched to a gene: 2. The CDR3 is 15 residues long. Germline V lookup: CDR1 LGHNA, CDR2 YNFKEQ. The chain's CDR3 is CASSQEAGGSYEQYF. The CDR3 bases are TGTGCCAGCAGCCAAGAGGCGGGAGGATCCTACGAGCAGTACTTC.

This rearrangement joins TRBV5-4 to TRBJ1-2, with D hard to call. Germline V gene lookup returns CDR1 SGHNT and CDR2 YYREEE (reference sequence). The V gene lost 0 bases and the J gene lost 5 bases, with 14 bases spanning the gap. The CDR3 is 15 amino acids. The CDR3 coding sequence is TGTGCCAGCAGCTTGGGGTCGGGTGGATTTTATGGCTACACCTTC. This gives the protein CASSLGSGGFYGYTF.

This sequence joins TRBV28 and TRBJ1-4; D is unresolved. The CDR3 loop spans 15 amino acids. Per the germline V gene, CDR1 is MDHEN and CDR2 is SYDVKM. V lost 4 bases and J 0 bases, leaving 9 bases between the germline ends. The CDR3 DNA follows: TGTGCCAGCAGTTGGCAGGCGACAACTAATGAAAAACTGTTTTTT. It codes for CASSWQATTNEKLFF.

Worth noting for this clone: This sample also contains other DNA sequences that code for the same CDR3. The chain links TRBV29-1 to TRBJ2-5, with D possibly being TRBD2 (5 bases). The V gene lost 2 bases and the J gene lost 5 bases, with 9 bases spanning the gap. CDR1 is SQVTM and CDR2 is ANQGSEA in the germline V gene. The CDR3 length is 12 residues. This CDR3 reads CSVERGSETQYF. The CDR3 DNA is TGCAGCGTTGAACGGGGATCGGAGACCCAGTACTTC.

This sequence joins TRBV6-5 and TRBJ1-2, with TRBD1 matching 7 bases. The CDR3 loop spans 11 amino acids. The germline V gene encodes CDR1 MNHEY and CDR2 SVGAGI. V shed 7 bases, J shed 8 bases, and the junction held 4 bases outside the gene matches. CDR3 coding DNA: TGTGCCAGCAAGACAGGGTTGGGCTACACCTTC. Encoded protein: CASKTGLGYTF.

On this clone: Other DNA sequences from this sample encode an identical CDR3 as well. This chain links TRBV30 with TRBJ1-3; tentatively, D is TRBD1 (5 bases). V was trimmed by 0 bases and J by 0 bases, leaving 6 bases between them. Germline values: CDR1 GTSNPN, CDR2 SVGIG (reference sequence). The CDR3 length is 14 residues. Here the CDR3 reads CAWSVGGSGNTIYF. The CDR3, as DNA: TGTGCCTGGAGTGTGGGGGGCTCTGGAAACACCATATATTTT. The full variable domain, its missing parts supplied by reference TRBV30 and TRBJ1-3, is SQTIHQWPATLVQPVGSPLSLECTVEGTSNPNLYWYRQAAGRGLQLLFYSVGIGQISSEVPQNLSASRPQDRQFILSSKKLLLSDSGFYLCAWSVGGSGNTIYFGEGSWLTVV.

CDR3 amino acids: CASSFPGAGYSNQPQHF. CDR3 bases: TGTGCCAGCAGTTTCCCCGGAGCAGGTTATAGCAATCAGCCCCAGCATTTT. The rearrangement uses TRBV28 and TRBJ1-5; D not certain. This CDR3 has 17 residues. Germline values: CDR1 MDHEN, CDR2 SYDVKM. V gave up 3 bases and J gave up 0 bases, with 15 bases separating them.

The J gene is TRBJ1-5, the V gene TRBV30; D uncertain. V was clipped by 0 bases and J by 0 bases, with 6 bases between them. This CDR3 has 14 amino acids. CDR1 is GTSNPN and CDR2 is SVGIG in the germline V gene (reference sequence). Here the CDR3 reads CAWSVLASNQPQHF. For the CDR3, the DNA is TGTGCCTGGAGTGTACTAGCTAGCAATCAGCCCCAGCATTTT.

This clone was counted a few times. The chain has TRBV7-8 and TRBJ2-7, with 8 bases lining up with TRBD2. CDR3 length: 21 residues. Germline-derived CDR1 and CDR2 are SGHVS and FQNEAQ. J lost 0 bases, V lost 2 bases, and 21 bases had no gene match. CDR3 sequence: CASSLRKFGREASNRSYEQYF. Written as DNA, the CDR3 is TGTGCCAGCAGCTTAAGAAAGTTCGGGCGGGAGGCCTCAAACCGCTCCTACGAGCAGTACTTC.

This chain uses TRBV5-1 with TRBJ2-3, with D perhaps matching TRBD1 (6 bases). The CDR3 contains 15 residues. V was cut by 1 base and J by 1 base, with 10 bases left in between. Germline lookup yields CDR1 SGHRS and CDR2 YFSETQ. DNA for the CDR3: TGCGCCAGCAGCTTGACAGGGTCCGGCACAGATACGCAGTATTTT. Translated, it gives CASSLTGSGTDTQYF.

V usage is TRBV7-9 and J usage is TRBJ2-5; D possibly uses TRBD1 or TRBD2 (7 bases each). The ends were cut back, 0 bases at V and 1 base at J, with 15 bases in the middle. Germline CDR1 is SEHNR and CDR2 is FQNEAQ (reference sequence). This CDR3 spans 17 amino acids. CDR3 in amino acids: CASSLATGRGGQETQYF. The CDR3 DNA sequence: TGTGCCAGCAGCTTAGCGACAGGGAGGGGTGGCCAAGAGACCCAGTACTTC.

The rearrangement uses TRBV7-2 and TRBJ2-3; 7 positions agree with TRBD2. Germline trimming cut 3 bases from V and 2 bases from J; bases unmatched to any gene: 8. The CDR3 is made up of 16 amino acids. Germline CDR1 reads SGHTA; CDR2 reads FQGNSA. CDR3 in DNA: TGTGCCAGCAGCTTGCGAGCGGGACCGTCCACAGATACGCAGTATTTT. It codes for CASSLRAGPSTDTQYF.

This clone showed up just once. The chain uses TRBV19 and TRBJ2-1, with 7 bases identical to TRBD1. In germline, CDR1 is LNHDA, CDR2 SQIVND (reference sequence). Germline trimming cut 2 bases from V and 7 bases from J; bases unmatched to any gene: 8. This CDR3 has 15 amino acids. In DNA form, the CDR3 reads TGTGCCAGTAGTATAAGACAGGGTTTCTATAATGAGCAGTTCTTC. Amino acid sequence: CASSIRQGFYNEQFF.

The chain employs TRBV6-4 and TRBJ2-6; 10 bases fit TRBD2. V lost 5 bases to trimming and J lost 5 bases; unmatched junction nucleotides: 3. CDR3 length: 15 residues. The V gene's germline CDR1 is MRHNA and CDR2 SNTAGT. The CDR3 DNA is TGTGCCAGCAGTCCTAGCGGGAGTAGGGCCAACGTCCTGACTTTC. It encodes CASSPSGSRANVLTF.

The rearrangement links TRBV5-6 to TRBJ2-3; D uncertain. The CDR3 covers 13 residues. The germline V gene encodes CDR1 SGHDT and CDR2 YYEEEE. V was pared by 3 bases and J by 8 bases, with 13 bases between. For the CDR3, the DNA is TGTGCCAGCAGCTCTAACTCCCATCGTACGCAGTATTTT. Encoded protein: CASSSNSHRTQYF.

The J gene is TRBJ2-5, the V gene TRBV15; the D is unclear. V gave up 1 base and J gave up 5 bases, with 11 bases separating them. This CDR3 spans 14 amino acids. Germline loops: CDR1 LNHNV, CDR2 YYDKDF (reference sequence). This CDR3 is CATSRGQGRETQYF. The DNA of the CDR3 is TGTGCCACCAGCAGAGGGCAAGGCCGGGAGACCCAGTACTTC.

The chain recombines TRBV28 with TRBJ1-2; D is ambiguous. The CDR3 has 14 residues. Between the trimmed V and J ends, which lost 2 bases and 0 bases, there was a span of 7 bases. Germline V gene sequence: CDR1 MDHEN, CDR2 SYDVKM. The DNA of the CDR3 is TGTGCCAGCAGTTTAACAGCCACTAACTATGGCTACACCTTC. Translating it yields CASSLTATNYGYTF.

The chain links TRBV13 to TRBJ1-2, with D perhaps TRBD1 (6 bases). Trimming removed 2 bases from V and 6 bases from J, with 16 bases in between. Germline assignment: CDR1 PRHDT and CDR2 FYEKMQ (reference sequence). The CDR3 runs to 15 residues. This CDR3 is CASSLRGYAGHGYTF. The CDR3 coding sequence is TGTGCCAGCAGCTTAAGGGGGTACGCGGGCCATGGCTACACCTTC.

The chain links TRBV5-4 to TRBJ2-5, with D uncertain. With 0 bases removed from V and 1 base from J, the gap between germline ends came to 7 bases. The germline V gene has CDR1 SGHNT and CDR2 YYREEE (reference sequence). CDR3 length equals 14 residues. The CDR3 nucleotides read TGTGCCAGCAGCTTGGGGCAGTTCCAAGAGACCCAGTACTTC. Amino acids: CASSLGQFQETQYF.